These 18 T cell receptor beta chains were all obtained from the same sample, sequenced in a study of T cell responses to AZD1222 COVID-19 vaccine. Measured with immunoSEQ multiplex PCR; TCRdb has only the in-frame clones, and not every one. Seen here are more than 70,000 clones, 90% observed once, and the top ten hold about 3%. The sample consisted of peripheral blood, taken 28 days after the second AZD1222 dose. The receptors shown here come from an adult who received the AZD1222 COVID-19 vaccine.

This chain joins TRBV6-6 and TRBJ1-1; D unclear. CDR1 is MNHNY, CDR2 SVGAGI, per germline (reference sequence). Trimming removed 7 bases at V and 0 bases at J, with 12 bases between. This CDR3 has 14 amino acids. The CDR3 spells CASNDRALNTEAFF. Here the CDR3 DNA reads TGTGCCAGCAATGACCGGGCCCTGAACACTGAAGCTTTCTTT.

J is TRBJ2-7 and V is TRBV11-3; no clear D gene. CDR1 and CDR2 (germline): SGHNT, YENEEA. V lost 5 bases, J lost 3 bases, and 8 bases lay in between. This CDR3 contains 12 residues. This CDR3 reads CASSPSYYEQYF. CDR3 in DNA: TGTGCCAGCAGCCCGTCCTACTACGAGCAGTACTTC.

The chain recombines TRBV7-2 with TRBJ1-2; D gene unclear. The CDR3 runs to 14 residues. The V and J ends lost 5 bases and 8 bases respectively, with 18 bases between them. Per the germline V gene, CDR1 is SGHTA and CDR2 is FQGNSA. CDR3 sequence (DNA): TGTGCCAGCAGCCAGCCCAGAGTCATGGACGGCTACACCTTC. It specifies CASSQPRVMDGYTF.

CDR3 nucleotides: TGTGCCAGCAGTCCGGGACAGGCGGGCATGAATTCACCCCTCCACTTT. Its translation is CASSPGQAGMNSPLHF. The chain uses TRBV7-3 and TRBJ1-6; 8 bases are a match to TRBD1. V was pared by 6 bases and J by 7 bases, with 11 bases of the junction left unmatched. The germline CDR1 and CDR2 sequences are SGHTA and FQGTGA. This CDR3 contains 16 residues.

The rearrangement uses TRBV7-8 and TRBJ1-5, with TRBD1 identical over 12 bases. This CDR3 comprises 15 residues. V lost 5 bases, J lost 8 bases, and 7 bases stayed unmatched. CDR1 SGHVS and CDR2 FQNEAQ come from the germline V gene. The CDR3 nucleotides read TGTGCCAGCAGCCGGGGACAGGGGGCGGGAGAGCCCCAGCATTTT. It translates to CASSRGQGAGEPQHF.

The table lists this clone with a few counts. The rearrangement joins TRBV11-2 to TRBJ1-1; no definite D call. Looked up from germline, CDR1 is SGHAT and CDR2 is FQNNGV. The CDR3 spans 12 residues. Trimming took 8 bases from V and 0 from J, leaving 7 bases between them. The CDR3 protein is CASYYMNTEAFF. CDR3 bases: TGTGCCAGCTACTACATGAACACTGAAGCTTTCTTT.

The chain couples TRBV10-3 to TRBJ2-5, with 10 bases aligning to TRBD2. Germline trimming cut 3 bases from V and 3 bases from J; bases unmatched to any gene: 4. The CDR3 has 15 amino acids. Germline V gene lookup returns CDR1 ENHRY and CDR2 SYGVKD. This CDR3 reads CAISEGTSEEETQYF. The CDR3 bases are TGTGCCATCAGTGAAGGGACTAGCGAGGAAGAGACCCAGTACTTC.

This chain uses TRBV7-8 with TRBJ1-1, with D possibly matching TRBD1 (6 bases). The CDR3 has 15 amino acids. Germline V gene sequence: CDR1 SGHVS, CDR2 FQNEAQ. Trimming pared 1 base from V and 3 bases from J, leaving 12 bases between. The chain's CDR3 is CASSLVGPGDTEAFF. The CDR3 nucleotides are TGTGCCAGCAGCTTAGTTGGGCCAGGGGACACTGAAGCTTTCTTT.

The chain couples TRBV7-3 to TRBJ2-3; 10 bases match TRBD1. The germline gives CDR1 SGHTA, CDR2 FQGTGA. Losses at the gene ends were 0 bases for V and 5 bases for J; bases not matched to a gene: 11. The CDR3 is 18 residues long. CDR3 nucleotides: TGTGCCAGCAGCTTAACGGGACAGGGGCTATTGGCCCAAGATACGCAGTATTTT. Residues: CASSLTGQGLLAQDTQYF.

This chain connects TRBV30 to TRBJ1-6; D gene unclear. The germline V gene has CDR1 GTSNPN and CDR2 SVGIG (reference sequence). V was pared by 6 bases and J by 7 bases, with 10 bases between. The CDR3 runs to 12 residues. CDR3 coding DNA: TGTGCCTGCGGACGGATAAATTCACCCCTCCACTTT. Amino acids: CACGRINSPLHF.

The chain is built from TRBV12-3 or TRBV12-4 and TRBJ1-1; no firm D call. The CDR3 is 13 amino acids. With 3 bases removed from V and 1 base from J, the gap between germline ends came to 6 bases. CDR3 protein: CASSLGENTEAFF. CDR3 bases: TGTGCCAGCAGTTTGGGCGAGAACACTGAAGCTTTCTTT.

The chain combines TRBV10-3 with TRBJ2-7; 10 positions match TRBD2. V trimming: 3 bases; J trimming: 0 bases; junction bases outside the gene matches: 8. This CDR3 is built from 17 residues. Germline CDR1 and CDR2: ENHRY and SYGVKD. The CDR3 loop reads CAISDLAGVVRSYEQYF. CDR3 DNA: TGTGCCATCAGTGACCTAGCGGGAGTAGTTCGCTCCTACGAGCAGTACTTC.

V is TRBV7-3 and J is TRBJ1-2; D is uncertain. From germline, CDR1 is SGHTA and CDR2 FQGTGA. The CDR3 has 13 residues. Trimming shortened V by 2 bases and J by 0 bases, and 4 bases separated the two germline ends. The CDR3 DNA follows: TGTGCCAGCAGCTTAGACGCTAACTATGGCTACACCTTC. Translation: CASSLDANYGYTF.

The chain combines TRBV29-1 with TRBJ1-2, with D unclear. V was shortened by 0 bases and J by 0 bases, with 11 bases between the two germline ends. The germline CDR1 and CDR2 sequences are SQVTM and ANQGSEA. The CDR3 contains 15 residues. Here the CDR3 DNA reads TGCAGCGTTGAAGATCGTTCCACTACTAACTATGGCTACACCTTC. It is translated as CSVEDRSTTNYGYTF.

This clone was picked up one time. The chain employs TRBV9 and TRBJ2-5; D unclear. The CDR3 is 13 amino acids. Germline V gene sequence: CDR1 SGDLS, CDR2 YYNGEE. With 4 bases removed from V and 4 bases from J, the gap between germline ends came to 11 bases. The CDR3 nucleotides read TGTGCCAGCAGCCCGAGGCAGCGAGAGACCCAGTACTTC. Its translation is CASSPRQRETQYF.

J is TRBJ2-3 and V is TRBV24-1; 9 bases map to TRBD1. CDR3 length: 15 residues. Germline CDR1 and CDR2: KGHDR and SFDVKD. Trimming at V came to 4 bases and at J to 3 bases, leaving 4 bases not matched to a gene. In DNA, the CDR3 is TGTGCCACCAGTGAGTCCGGACAGGGGACAGATACGCAGTATTTT. Amino acids: CATSESGQGTDTQYF.

V usage is TRBV28 and J usage is TRBJ1-5; no definite D call. This CDR3 comprises 13 residues. Trimming shortened V by 1 base and J by 4 bases, and 5 bases separated the two germline ends. Germline V CDR1 and CDR2: MDHEN, SYDVKM. The CDR3 DNA reads TGTGCCAGCAGTTTATCCCTGAATCAGCCCCAGCATTTT. The encoded protein is CASSLSLNQPQHF.

This sequence joins TRBV3-1 (or the pseudogene TRBV3-2) and TRBJ1-2; 8 bases are shared with TRBD1. V trimming: 0 bases; J trimming: 8 bases; junction bases outside the gene matches: 8. Germline CDR1 is LGHDT and CDR2 is YNNKEL (reference sequence). This CDR3 has 15 residues. CDR3 sequence: CASSQEALRGRGYTF. The CDR3 coding sequence is TGTGCCAGCAGCCAAGAAGCCCTCAGGGGGCGAGGCTACACCTTC.